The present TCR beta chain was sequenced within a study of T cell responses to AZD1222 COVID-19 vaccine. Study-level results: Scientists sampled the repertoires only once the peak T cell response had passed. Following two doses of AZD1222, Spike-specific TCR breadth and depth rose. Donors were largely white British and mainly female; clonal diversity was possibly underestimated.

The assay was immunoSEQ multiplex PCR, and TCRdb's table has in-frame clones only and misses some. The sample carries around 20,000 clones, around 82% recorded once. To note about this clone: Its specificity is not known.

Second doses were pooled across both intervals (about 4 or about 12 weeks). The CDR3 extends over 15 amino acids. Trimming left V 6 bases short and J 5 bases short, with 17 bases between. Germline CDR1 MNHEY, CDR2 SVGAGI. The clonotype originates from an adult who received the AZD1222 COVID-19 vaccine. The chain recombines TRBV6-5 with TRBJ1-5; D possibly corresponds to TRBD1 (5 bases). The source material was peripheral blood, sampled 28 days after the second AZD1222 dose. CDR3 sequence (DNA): TGTGCCAGCAGCCTCTTTAAGGGGACGGATCAGCCCCAGCATTTT. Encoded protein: CASSLFKGTDQPQHF.